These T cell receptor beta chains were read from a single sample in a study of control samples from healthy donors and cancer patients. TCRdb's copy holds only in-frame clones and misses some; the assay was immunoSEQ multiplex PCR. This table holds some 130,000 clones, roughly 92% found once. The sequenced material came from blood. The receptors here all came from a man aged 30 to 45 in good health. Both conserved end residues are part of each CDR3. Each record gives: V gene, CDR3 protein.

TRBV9,CASSPVGAILASYNEQFF
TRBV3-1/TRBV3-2,CASSQAGRTSLLEAFF
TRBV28,CASSLRDARLSSYEQYF
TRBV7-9,CASSLVLPDTQYF
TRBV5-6,CASSSNFYEQYF
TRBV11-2,CASSLRLAGSYEQYF
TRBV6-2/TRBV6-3,CASSLGLALYNEQFF
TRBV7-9,CASSLIGGRVTNEQFF
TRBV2,CASSPGRDYGYTF
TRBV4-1,CASSTEDRAGYGYTF
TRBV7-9,CASSRDRVKYGYTF
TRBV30,CAWRNREGTEAFF
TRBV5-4,CASSKRTESEKLFF
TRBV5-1,CASSSSTGGGYEKLFF
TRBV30,CAWAEGSNQPQHF
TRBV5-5,CASSDRDRGSDTQYF
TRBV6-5,CASKFGTARTGELFF
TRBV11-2,CASSLVRQLGYTF
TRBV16,CASSQSRDSSAYGYTF
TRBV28,CASSTLGAKYNEQFF
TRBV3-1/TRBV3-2,CASSQDRGQPQHF
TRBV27,CASSKTGRVDIQYF
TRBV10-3,CAISDLGAQYF
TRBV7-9,CASSSAPDTGELFF
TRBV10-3,CAISTSGTSYEQYF
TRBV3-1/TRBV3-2,CASSQDERGLLTEAFF
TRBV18,CASSPLVTDRLAEPYEQYF
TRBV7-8,CASSHQRRVMFRYETQYF
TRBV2,CASSPGQSYEQYF
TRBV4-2,CASSPTSGSADTQYF
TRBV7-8,CASSKSGLAGGSNTGELFF
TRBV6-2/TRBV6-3,CASSNRPERGNGYNSPLHF
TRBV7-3,CASSLGEGEQFF
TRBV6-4,CASSDKENTEAFF
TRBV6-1,CASSEKGEQPQHF